This T cell receptor beta chain is drawn from a study of T-cell reconstitution after alpha-beta-depleted transplantation in children. The authors prepared the TCRbeta library with unique molecular identifiers. TCRdb re-called the PCR reads with MiXCR, one entry per CDR3 protein. This sample has about 340,000 distinct CDR3 sequences, with around a tenth found just once. This clonotype showed up many times. The germline CDR1 and CDR2 sequences are MDHEN and SYDVKM. The CDR3 extends over 17 amino acids. With V trimmed by 10 bases and J by 2 bases, 18 bases remained unmatched. V gene TRBV28 combines with J gene TRBJ1-1; 8 nucleotides match TRBD1. The input for sequencing was PBMCs from the stem cell graft donor, taken from the stem cell graft. The source of this sequence is a human donor who donated a stem cell graft to a child with acute lymphoblastic leukemia. The DNA of the CDR3 is TGTGCCACCGAAGGACAGGGCTGGGGAAGGGATAACACTGAAGCTTTCTTT. Its translation: CATEGQGWGRDNTEAFF.